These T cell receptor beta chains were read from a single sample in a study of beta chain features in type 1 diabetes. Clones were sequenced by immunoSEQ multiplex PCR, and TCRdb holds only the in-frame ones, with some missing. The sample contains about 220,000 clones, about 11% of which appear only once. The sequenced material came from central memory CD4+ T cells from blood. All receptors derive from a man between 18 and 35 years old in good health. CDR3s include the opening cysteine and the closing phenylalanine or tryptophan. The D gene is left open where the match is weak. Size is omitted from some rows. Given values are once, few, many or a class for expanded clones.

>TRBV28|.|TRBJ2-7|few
TGTGCCAGCAGTTTAAACAGCTACGAGCAGTACTTC
CASSLNSYEQYF
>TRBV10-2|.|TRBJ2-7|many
TGCGCCAGCAGGGACTTCAGCTCCTACGAGCAGTACTTC
CASRDFSSYEQYF
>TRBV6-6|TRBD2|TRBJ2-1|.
TGTGCCAGCAGTTACAGGGTAGCGGGCTCCTACAATGAGCAGTTCTTC
CASSYRVAGSYNEQFF
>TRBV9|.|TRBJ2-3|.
TGTGCCAGCAGCGTGGTCTTAGGGGGATATCAGCAGTATTTT
CASSVVLGGYQQYF
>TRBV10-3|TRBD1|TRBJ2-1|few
TGTGCCATCAGTGAATGGACAGGGAACAATCCACGGAATGAGCAGTTCTTC
CAISEWTGNNPRNEQFF
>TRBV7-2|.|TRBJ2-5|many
TGTGCCAGCAGCCGGGTCGAGACCCAGTACTTC
CASSRVETQYF
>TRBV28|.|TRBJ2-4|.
TGTGCCAGCAGTCCTGGTGAGATAGCCAAAAACATTCAGTACTTC
CASSPGEIAKNIQYF
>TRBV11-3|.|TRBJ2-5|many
TGTGCCAGCAGCTTAGAAGTAGGAGAGACCCAGTACTTC
CASSLEVGETQYF
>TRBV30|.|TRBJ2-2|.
TGTGCCTGGAGTGTACTTGGGACATTAGCAGGGGAGCTGTTTTTT
CAWSVLGTLAGELFF
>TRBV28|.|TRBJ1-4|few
TGTGCCAGCACCTTCGTAAATGTCCGTGAAAAACTGTTTTTT
CASTFVNVREKLFF
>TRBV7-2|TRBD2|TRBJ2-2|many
TGTGCCAGCAGCACACTAGCGGGAGCTGGGGAGCTGTTTTTT
CASSTLAGAGELFF
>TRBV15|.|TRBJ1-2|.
TGTGCCACCAGCAGACGACAGAACTATGGCTACACCTTC
CATSRRQNYGYTF
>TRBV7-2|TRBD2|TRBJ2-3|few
TGTGCCAGCAGCTCCCCGGGACTAGCGACAGATACGCAGTATTTT
CASSSPGLATDTQYF
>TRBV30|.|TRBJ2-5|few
TGTGCCTGGAGTGTGCTAGGGAGCGGGACCCAGTACTTC
CAWSVLGSGTQYF
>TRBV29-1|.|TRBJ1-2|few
TGCAGCGTTGATTGGGGGGAGGGTGGCTACACCTTC
CSVDWGEGGYTF
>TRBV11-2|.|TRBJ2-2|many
TGTGCCAGCAGCTCCAACCTGAACACCGGGGAGCTGTTTTTT
CASSSNLNTGELFF
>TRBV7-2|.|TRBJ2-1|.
TGTGCCAGCAGCTCCCCCCGGACCACGTACAATGAGCAGTTCTTC
CASSSPRTTYNEQFF
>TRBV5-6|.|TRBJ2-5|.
TGTGCCAGCAGCCTGACAGATTTTCGGGAGACCCAGTACTTC
CASSLTDFRETQYF
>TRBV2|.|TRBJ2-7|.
TGTGCCAGCACCGCGCGGGGCAGCCGACCTTACGAGCAGTACTTC
CASTARGSRPYEQYF
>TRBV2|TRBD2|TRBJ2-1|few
TGTGCCAGCAGGTTTGGGACTAGCGGGGGGAAAGGGCAGTTCTTC
CASRFGTSGGKGQFF
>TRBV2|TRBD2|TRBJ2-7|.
TGTGCCAGCCATGGACTAGTTTCCTACGAGCAGTACTTC
CASHGLVSYEQYF
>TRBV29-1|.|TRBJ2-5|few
TGCAGCGTTGAACGGGGCCCAGGGAGAGAGACCCAGTACTTC
CSVERGPGRETQYF
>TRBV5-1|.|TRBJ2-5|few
TGCGCCAGCAGCTATGATCAAGAGACCCAGTACTTC
CASSYDQETQYF
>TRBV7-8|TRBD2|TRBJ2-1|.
TGTGCCAGCAGCCCCTTCGGGGGGGAGCAGTTCTTC
CASSPFGGEQFF
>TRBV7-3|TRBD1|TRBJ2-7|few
TGTGCCAGCAGCTCAGGGACAGGGGACTACGAGCAGTACTTC
CASSSGTGDYEQYF
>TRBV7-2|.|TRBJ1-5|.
TGTGCCAGCAGCCCCCGAGGGGCCGGGGGTCAGCCCCAGCATTTT
CASSPRGAGGQPQHF
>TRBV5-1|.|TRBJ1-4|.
TGCGCCAGCAGCTTGTCTTCGGCTACTAATGAAAAACTGTTTTTT
CASSLSSATNEKLFF
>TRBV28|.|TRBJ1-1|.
TGTGCCAGCAGTTCTAACGCGGGCGGAACTGAAGCTTTCTTT
CASSSNAGGTEAFF
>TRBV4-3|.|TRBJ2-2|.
TGCGCCAGCAGCCAAGTTCCTCTACAGAACACCGGGGAGCTGTTTTTT
CASSQVPLQNTGELFF
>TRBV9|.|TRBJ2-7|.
TGTGCCAGCAGCGTAGAGGCAGGGCACTACGAGCAGTACTTC
CASSVEAGHYEQYF
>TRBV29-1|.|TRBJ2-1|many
TGCAGCGTTGGCAGAGAGGGCAATGAGCAGTTCTTC
CSVGREGNEQFF
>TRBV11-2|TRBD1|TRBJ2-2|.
TGTGCCAGCAGCTTGGGACAGGGGGCGCACGGGGAGCTGTTTTTT
CASSLGQGAHGELFF
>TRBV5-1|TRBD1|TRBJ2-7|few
TGCGCCAGCAGCCATGACAGGGGGTTATCCTACGAGCAGTACTTC
CASSHDRGLSYEQYF
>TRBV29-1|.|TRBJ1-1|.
TGCAGCACACCGGGACATTTAAACACTGAAGCTTTCTTT
CSTPGHLNTEAFF
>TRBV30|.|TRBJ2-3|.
TGTGCCTGGAGTGCCGGGGATACGCAGTATTTT
CAWSAGDTQYF
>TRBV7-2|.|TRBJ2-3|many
TGTGCCAGCAGCCGAGGCGCGGGGAAGGTAGATACGCAGTATTTT
CASSRGAGKVDTQYF
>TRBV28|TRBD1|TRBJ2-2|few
TGTGCCAGCAGTTTCCCGACTCCGAGGACAGGGGGAACTGGTAGAACGAGCAGGGAGCTGTTTTTT
CASSFPTPRTGGTGRTSRELFF
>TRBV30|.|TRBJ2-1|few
TGTGCCTGGAGTTCCTCCCCGTACAATGAGCAGTTCTTC
CAWSSSPYNEQFF
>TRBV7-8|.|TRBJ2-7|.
TGTGCCAGCAGCTTAGCACCGGCCTCCTACGAGCAGTACTTC
CASSLAPASYEQYF
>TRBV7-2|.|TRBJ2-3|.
TGTGCCAGCAGCTTATGGGATACGCAGTATTTT
CASSLWDTQYF
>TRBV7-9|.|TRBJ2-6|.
TGTGCCAGCAGCCCGTCCGGGGCCAACGTCCTGACTTTC
CASSPSGANVLTF
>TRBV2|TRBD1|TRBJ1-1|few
TGTGCCAGCAGACCCGGGACAGGAAACACTGAAGCTTTCTTT
CASRPGTGNTEAFF
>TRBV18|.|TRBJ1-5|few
TGTGCCAGCTCGACCGGAGGGGATCAGCCCCAGCATTTT
CASSTGGDQPQHF
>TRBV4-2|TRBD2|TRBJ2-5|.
TGTGCCAGCAGCCAAGATCTAGCGGGAGGGAACCAAGAGACCCAGTACTTC
CASSQDLAGGNQETQYF
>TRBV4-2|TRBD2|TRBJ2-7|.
TGTGCCAGCAGCGAAGCGGGCGGGAGGTACGAGCAGTACTTC
CASSEAGGRYEQYF
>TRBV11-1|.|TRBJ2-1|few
TGTGCCAGCAGCTTAGGGGGGGTAGCGGAGTCCTACAATGAGCAGTTCTTC
CASSLGGVAESYNEQFF
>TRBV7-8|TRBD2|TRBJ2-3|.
TGTGCCAGCAGCACGTTCAGCGGGAGGGGTACGCAGTATTTT
CASSTFSGRGTQYF
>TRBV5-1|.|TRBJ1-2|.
TGCGCCAGCAGCTTTGCGGGAGACTATGGCTACACCTTC
CASSFAGDYGYTF
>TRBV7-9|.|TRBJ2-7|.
TGTGCCAGCAGCTTAGGTGCTGATTCCTACGAGCAGTACTTC
CASSLGADSYEQYF
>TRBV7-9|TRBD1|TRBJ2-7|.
TGTGCCAGCAGCCCCAGGGGACAGGCCTACGAGCAGTACTTC
CASSPRGQAYEQYF
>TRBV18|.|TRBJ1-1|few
TGTGCCAGCTCACTATCGGACATGAACACTGAAGCTTTCTTT
CASSLSDMNTEAFF
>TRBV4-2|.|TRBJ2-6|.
TGTGCCAGCAGCCAAGGGTTTGGGGAATCTGGGGCCAACGTCCTGACTTTC
CASSQGFGESGANVLTF
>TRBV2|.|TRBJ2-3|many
TGTGCCAGCAGTGAAGGGCTATCTACGCAGTATTTT
CASSEGLSTQYF
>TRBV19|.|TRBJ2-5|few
TGTGCCACCCGATCTGGAGTTTTCACAGAGACCCAGTACTTC
CATRSGVFTETQYF
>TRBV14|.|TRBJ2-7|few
TGTGCCAGCAGCCACTGGGTTGGGTACGAGCAGTACTTC
CASSHWVGYEQYF
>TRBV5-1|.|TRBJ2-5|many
TGCGCCAGCAGCTTGGAGGGCGCGAAAGAGACCCAGTACTTC
CASSLEGAKETQYF
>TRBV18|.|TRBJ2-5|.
TGTGCCAGCTCACCACCGCGCGGGACCCAAGAGACCCAGTACTTC
CASSPPRGTQETQYF